This TCR beta chain stems from a study of response to subunit inactivated influenza vaccine. This clonotype was seen a few times. TCRdb called the RT-PCR reads again in MiXCR, with one record for every CDR3 protein. This sample has hundreds of thousands of distinct CDR3 sequences, with around 10% found just once. These data were likewise used in another study, on T cells expressing NK-cell markers. As that report states: With UMIs, 5'RACE template switching was used to make TCR beta cDNA. In a handful of donors, dominant CD3+CD56+NKG2C+ clonotypes ranked among the top 10 CD8+ clonotypes.

Sequencing was performed on PBMCs from blood, taken on the day of vaccination. This TCR was recovered from a man between 50 and 59 years old who received an inactivated influenza vaccine.

The CDR3 DNA is TGCGCCAGCAGCCAAGATATAGGACAAGGGGGGCAAGTCACCGGGGAGCTGTTTTTT. Protein: CASSQDIGQGGQVTGELFF. V is TRBV4-3 and J is TRBJ2-2; the D gene could be TRBD1 or TRBD2 (6 bases each). Per the germline V gene, CDR1 is LGHNA and CDR2 is YSLEER. The V gene lost 0 bases and the J gene lost 4 bases, with 21 bases spanning the gap. This CDR3 is 19 amino acids long.